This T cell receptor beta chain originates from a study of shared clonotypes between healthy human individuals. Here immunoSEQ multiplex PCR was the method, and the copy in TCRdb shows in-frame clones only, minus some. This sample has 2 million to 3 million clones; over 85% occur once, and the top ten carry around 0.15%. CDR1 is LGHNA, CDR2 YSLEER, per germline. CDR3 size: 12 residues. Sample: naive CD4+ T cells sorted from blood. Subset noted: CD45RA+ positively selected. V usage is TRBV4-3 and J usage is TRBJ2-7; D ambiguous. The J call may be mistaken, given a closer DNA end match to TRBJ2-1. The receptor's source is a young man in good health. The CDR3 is CASSQADNEQFF. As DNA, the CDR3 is TGCGCCAGCAGCCAAGCCGACAATGAGCAGTTCTTC.